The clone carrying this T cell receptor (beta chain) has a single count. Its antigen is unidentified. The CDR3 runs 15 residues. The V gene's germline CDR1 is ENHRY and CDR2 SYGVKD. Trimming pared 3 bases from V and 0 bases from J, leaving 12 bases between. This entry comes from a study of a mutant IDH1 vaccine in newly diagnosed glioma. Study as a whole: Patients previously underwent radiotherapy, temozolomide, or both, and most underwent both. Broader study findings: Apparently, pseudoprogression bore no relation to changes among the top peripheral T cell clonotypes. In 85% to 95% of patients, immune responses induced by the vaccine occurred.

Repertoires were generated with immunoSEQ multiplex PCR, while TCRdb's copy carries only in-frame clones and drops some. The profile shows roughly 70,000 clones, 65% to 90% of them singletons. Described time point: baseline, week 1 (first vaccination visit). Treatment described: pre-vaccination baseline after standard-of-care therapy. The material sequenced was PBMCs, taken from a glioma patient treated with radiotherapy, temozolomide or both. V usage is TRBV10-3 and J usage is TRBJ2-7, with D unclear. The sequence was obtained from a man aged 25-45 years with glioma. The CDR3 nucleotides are TGTGCCATCAGTGATATTGTCATAAGCTCCTACGAGCAGTACTTC. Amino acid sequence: CAISDIVISSYEQYF.